These 28 T cell receptor beta chains originate from one sample sequenced in a study of blood T cell repertoires in COVID-19. Repertoires were generated with immunoSEQ multiplex PCR, while TCRdb's copy carries only in-frame clones and drops some. Of 50,000 to 55,000 clones in the sample, roughly 79% were seen once. Material: peripheral blood. The receptors originated from a human donor in a cohort sampled during active COVID-19.

This sequence joins TRBV7-8 and TRBJ1-6; TRBD1 agrees at 9 bases. Trimming at V came to 5 bases and at J to 9 bases, leaving 5 bases not matched to a gene. There are 14 residues in the CDR3. Germline CDR1 reads SGHVS; CDR2 reads FQNEAQ. The CDR3 coding sequence is TGTGCCAGCAGCCGACAGGGGGTAGGTTCACCCCTCCACTTT. This translates into CASSRQGVGSPLHF.

V usage is TRBV10-1 and J usage is TRBJ1-4; 8 bases are shared with TRBD1. This CDR3 contains 17 residues. The V segment lost 0 bases and the J segment 7 bases; nucleotides outside the gene matches: 10. In germline, CDR1 is WNHNN, CDR2 SYGVQD (reference sequence). CDR3 sequence reads: CASSESRQGWSGEKLFF. As DNA, the CDR3 is TGCGCCAGCAGTGAGTCTCGACAGGGGTGGAGTGGTGAAAAACTGTTTTTT.

This sequence joins TRBV19 and TRBJ1-1; no clear D. Trimming stripped 0 bases from V and 3 bases from J, with 17 bases between. The CDR3 length is 17 residues. Per the germline V gene, CDR1 is LNHDA and CDR2 is SQIVND (reference sequence). The CDR3 DNA follows: TGTGCCAGTAGTATAGATGAGGGATTTTCCGCCTACACTGAAGCTTTCTTT. Translation: CASSIDEGFSAYTEAFF.

The chain employs TRBV19 and TRBJ2-5, with 8 bases lining up with TRBD2. Germline V gives CDR1 LNHDA, CDR2 SQIVND (reference sequence). J lost 3 bases, V lost 5 bases, and 8 bases had no gene match. CDR3 length equals 15 residues. The CDR3 DNA sequence: TGTGCCAGTAGTGTCGGACTAGCTGCGGAAGAGACCCAGTACTTC. Translated, it gives CASSVGLAAEETQYF.

The rearrangement uses TRBV11-2 and TRBJ2-7, with 7 bases identical to TRBD1. This CDR3 comprises 18 residues. Per the germline V gene, CDR1 is SGHAT and CDR2 is FQNNGV. The trim removed 5 bases at V and 1 base at J, leaving 17 bases unmatched. CDR3 region: CASSTSSFKGAFSYEQYF. The CDR3 DNA follows: TGTGCCAGCAGCACAAGTTCCTTTAAGGGGGCCTTTTCCTACGAGCAGTACTTC.

This clone is labeled as medium-sized. This chain connects TRBV11-2 to TRBJ2-7; D is perhaps TRBD2 (5 bases). This CDR3 spans 13 amino acids. Germline V gene data show CDR1 as SGHAT and CDR2 as FQNNGV. With 1 base removed from V and 4 bases from J, the gap between germline ends came to 8 bases. CDR3 DNA: TGTGCCAGCAGCTTAGTCCCGGGGTACGAGCAGTACTTC. As protein: CASSLVPGYEQYF.

The sample holds one count of this clone. V gene TRBV7-2 combines with J gene TRBJ2-3, with 7 bases matching TRBD2. This CDR3 is 15 amino acids long. The germline gives CDR1 SGHTA, CDR2 FQGNSA. V lost 3 bases to trimming and J lost 1 base; unmatched junction nucleotides: 4. This CDR3 is CASSFGGGGTDTQYF. Here the CDR3 DNA reads TGTGCCAGCAGCTTTGGGGGAGGGGGCACAGATACGCAGTATTTT.

The chain uses TRBV19 and TRBJ2-1, with a tentative D call TRBD1 (6 bases). V was clipped by 3 bases and J by 12 bases, with 21 bases between them. The CDR3 length is 15 residues. Germline CDR1 and CDR2: LNHDA and SQIVND (reference sequence). Written as DNA, the CDR3 is TGTGCCAGTAGTATGGGTGGGCGGACTGTAGGGGGGCAGTTCTTC. Its protein is CASSMGGRTVGGQFF.

This clone was recorded once. J is TRBJ1-5 and V is TRBV7-8; tentatively, D is TRBD1 (6 bases). Trimming took off 2 bases at V and 7 bases at J, with 9 bases between the two ends. The germline gives CDR1 SGHVS, CDR2 FQNEAQ. The CDR3 spans 13 residues. In DNA, the CDR3 is TGTGCCAGCAGCTTAACAGGGAAACAGCCCCAGCATTTT. It translates to CASSLTGKQPQHF.

Only one count was recorded for this clone. The chain links TRBV2 to TRBJ1-1; no reliable D call. Germline V gives CDR1 SNHLY, CDR2 FYNNEI. Trimming shortened V by 4 bases and J by 10 bases, and 22 bases separated the two germline ends. The CDR3 has 15 residues. The CDR3 DNA follows: TGTGCCAGCAGTGGATCGGGTACGGGCGGGAGGCGAGCTTTCTTT. Residues: CASSGSGTGGRRAFF.

The V gene is TRBV6-1, the J gene TRBJ2-2; D perhaps matches TRBD2 (5 bases). CDR1 is MNHNS, CDR2 SASEGT, per germline. This CDR3 is 17 amino acids long. Trimming cost V 2 bases and J 1 base, with 14 bases left between them. CDR3 DNA: TGTGCCAGCAGTGAACGTTCCCTTCGGGGGAACACCGGGGAGCTGTTTTTT. It is translated as CASSERSLRGNTGELFF.

This clone was counted a few times. The chain is built from TRBV7-9 and TRBJ1-3; D unclear. Germline CDR1 and CDR2: SEHNR and FQNEAQ (reference sequence). The CDR3 length is 14 residues. V was clipped by 5 bases and J by 0 bases, with 8 bases between them. The CDR3 sequence: CASSRLSSGNTIYF. CDR3 bases: TGTGCCAGCAGCCGGTTGAGCTCTGGAAACACCATATATTTT. Using reference TRBV7-9 and TRBJ1-3 for the parts outside the CDR3, the full variable domain is DTGVSQNPRHKITKRGQNVTFRCDPISEHNRLYWYRQTLGQGPEFLTYFQNEAQLEKSRLLSDRFSAERPKGSFSTLEIQRTEQGDSAMYLCASSRLSSGNTIYFGEGSWLTVV.

The chain joins TRBV3-1 (or the pseudogene TRBV3-2) to TRBJ2-7, with TRBD2 matching over 13 bases. The CDR3 has 15 amino acids. Germline values: CDR1 LGHDT, CDR2 YNNKEL (reference sequence). V shed 4 bases, J shed 7 bases, and the junction held 7 bases outside the gene matches. This CDR3 reads CASSPGLAGAGEQYF. The CDR3 DNA follows: TGTGCCAGCAGCCCCGGACTAGCGGGAGCTGGTGAGCAGTACTTC.

This clone is medium-sized by share. The J gene is TRBJ1-5, the V gene TRBV7-8, with TRBD1 matching over 7 bases. The CDR3 length is 16 residues. Trimming removed 8 bases from V and 5 bases from J; junction bases left unmatched: 15. CDR1 and CDR2 from the germline V gene are SGHVS and FQNEAQ. CDR3 DNA: TGTGCCAGCGGTTTCGGAGGGGACAGAAGATATCAGCCCCAGCATTTT. Translated, it gives CASGFGGDRRYQPQHF.

This chain joins TRBV2 and TRBJ1-1, with 9 nucleotides matching TRBD1. The trim removed 6 bases at V and 7 bases at J, leaving 6 bases unmatched. The CDR3 contains 13 residues. Germline V CDR1 and CDR2: SNHLY, FYNNEI. This CDR3 reads CASRVQGAGEAFF. CDR3 DNA: TGTGCCAGCAGGGTACAGGGGGCTGGTGAAGCTTTCTTT.

The CDR3 region is CASSILDSLDTGELFF. CDR3 nucleotide sequence: TGTGCCAGTAGTATACTGGACTCCCTGGACACCGGGGAGCTGTTTTTT. This chain uses TRBV19 with TRBJ2-2; tentatively, D is TRBD2 (5 bases). V gave up 2 bases and J gave up 3 bases, with 13 bases separating them. The CDR3 totals 16 residues. Germline values: CDR1 LNHDA, CDR2 SQIVND (reference sequence).

The rearrangement uses TRBV2 and TRBJ2-1, with 7 nucleotides matching TRBD2. Unmatched junction bases numbered 8, after V lost 6 bases and J lost 3 bases. CDR1 and CDR2 (germline): SNHLY, FYNNEI. The CDR3 is 15 residues long. Here the CDR3 reads CASRSSSGSYNEQFF. Written as DNA, the CDR3 is TGTGCCAGCAGAAGTTCTAGCGGAAGCTACAATGAGCAGTTCTTC.

J is TRBJ2-5 and V is TRBV7-9; TRBD2 aligns across 7 bases. This CDR3 has 16 residues. V dropped 6 bases and J dropped 4; count of bases not matched to a gene: 14. CDR1 and CDR2 from the germline V gene are SEHNR and FQNEAQ (reference sequence). DNA of the CDR3: TGTGCCAGCAGTCCCACAAGGAGCGGGGTAGGAGAGACCCAGTACTTC. Residues: CASSPTRSGVGETQYF.

The CDR3 protein is CASPARPRGWERAFF. CDR3 in DNA: TGTGCCAGTCCTGCCCGTCCCAGGGGATGGGAGAGAGCTTTCTTT. This chain joins TRBV11-3 and TRBJ1-1, with D maybe TRBD1 (6 bases). The CDR3 is 15 amino acids. Trimming pared 9 bases from V and 10 bases from J, leaving 27 bases between. Per the germline V gene, CDR1 is SGHNT and CDR2 is YENEEA.

This chain links TRBV7-9 with TRBJ2-2; maybe TRBD2 (5 bases). Germline loops: CDR1 SEHNR, CDR2 FQNEAQ (reference sequence). V lost 3 bases, J lost 2 bases, and 10 bases lay in between. This CDR3 spans 15 amino acids. DNA of the CDR3: TGTGCCAGCAGCTTCCGTAGCGCAAACACCGGGGAGCTGTTTTTT. It is translated as CASSFRSANTGELFF.

V is TRBV27 and J is TRBJ2-3; 16 bases are a match to TRBD2. V gave up 5 bases and J gave up 3 bases; unmatched junction bases: 8. There are 18 residues in the CDR3. CDR1 MNHEY and CDR2 SMNVEV come from the germline V gene (reference sequence). The CDR3 DNA sequence: TGTGCCAGCAGTCCCGGGACTAGCGGGGGGGCTTTTACAGATACGCAGTATTTT. Residues: CASSPGTSGGAFTDTQYF.

This chain connects TRBV20-1 to TRBJ1-1; 8 nucleotides match TRBD1. Trimming cost V 3 bases and J 7 bases; bases outside gene matches: 1. This CDR3 has 11 amino acids. Germline V gene lookup returns CDR1 DFQATT and CDR2 SNEGSKA (reference sequence). As DNA, the CDR3 is TGCAGTGCTAGGGGGACAGGTGAAGCTTTCTTT. The encoded protein is CSARGTGEAFF.

This clone has a handful of counts. The V call is TRBV4-1, the J call TRBJ2-7, with a tentative D call TRBD1 (5 bases). The CDR3 is made up of 14 amino acids. Germline V gene sequence: CDR1 MGHRA, CDR2 YSYEKL. The V end lost 0 bases, the J end lost 2 bases, and 8 bases lay between the germline ends. CDR3 sequence: CASSQEARAYEQYF. CDR3 sequence (DNA): TGCGCCAGCAGCCAAGAGGCCAGGGCCTACGAGCAGTACTTC.

This chain links TRBV24-1 with TRBJ2-5, with D perhaps matching TRBD2 (5 bases). Trimming removed 5 bases from V and 5 bases from J, with 11 bases in between. CDR3 length: 13 residues. Germline V gene lookup returns CDR1 KGHDR and CDR2 SFDVKD. This CDR3 reads CATSAGLGETQYF. As DNA, the CDR3 is TGTGCCACCAGTGCTGGACTGGGGGAGACCCAGTACTTC.

This clone was picked up one time. V is TRBV14 and J is TRBJ2-5; 8 bases agree with TRBD2. J gave up 5 bases and V 4 bases, and 9 bases lay outside the gene matches. Germline loops: CDR1 SGHDN, CDR2 FVKESK. CDR3 size: 15 residues. The CDR3 nucleotides read TGTGCCAGCAGCCCCCGGTGGGGACTAGGGGAGACCCAGTACTTC. This codes for CASSPRWGLGETQYF.

The rearrangement uses TRBV7-6 and TRBJ2-3; possible D gene TRBD2, 6 bases. The CDR3 is 15 residues long. V was shortened by 1 base and J by 4 bases, with 12 bases between the two germline ends. Germline V gene lookup returns CDR1 SGHVS and CDR2 FNYEAQ. As DNA, the CDR3 is TGTGCCAGCAGCTTAGGAGTCGGGGGTGCAGATACGCAGTATTTT. Residues: CASSLGVGGADTQYF. Full variable domain (outside the CDR3, taken from reference TRBV7-6 and TRBJ2-3): GAGVSQSPRYKVTKRGQDVALRCDPISGHVSLYWYRQALGQGPEFLTYFNYEAQQDKSGLPNDRFSAERPEGSISTLTIQRTEQRDSAMYRCASSLGVGGADTQYFGPGTRLTVL.

This clone was seen once. J is TRBJ1-1 and V is TRBV6-1; possible D gene TRBD1, 6 bases. The V gene lost 0 bases and the J gene lost 10 bases, with 15 bases spanning the gap. Germline V gives CDR1 MNHNS, CDR2 SASEGT. This CDR3 contains 14 residues. CDR3 in DNA: TGTGCCAGCAGTGAAGCCAACAGGGCAGGAGGAGCTTTCTTT. Its protein is CASSEANRAGGAFF.

The chain carries TRBV18 and TRBJ2-1, with 9 bases lining up with TRBD2. The V and J ends lost 4 bases and 3 bases, in that order; junction bases with no gene match: 7. Germline-derived CDR1 and CDR2 are KGHSH and LQKENI. The CDR3 has 16 residues. In nucleotides, the CDR3 is TGTGCCAGCTCACGACGCGGGAGGGCCGACTACAATGAGCAGTTCTTC. Translation: CASSRRGRADYNEQFF.